The 20 T cell receptor beta chains presented below share a single source sample, sequenced in a study of cytomegalovirus exposure and HLA in healthy donors. A multiplex PCR was run with 60 Vbeta primers and 13 Jbeta primers. Only in-frame clones appear in the TCRdb table, and some are missing; sequencing was by immunoSEQ multiplex PCR. This sample carries 200,000 to 300,000 clones, 70% to 90% of them seen once, and the ten largest clones take roughly 2%. The sample taken for sequencing was PBMCs. These receptors were taken from a woman aged 40 to 50 in good health and CMV-seropositive.

The chain joins TRBV5-4 to TRBJ1-2; D remains ambiguous. Per germline, CDR1 SGHNT and CDR2 YYREEE (reference sequence). Trimming took 1 base from V and 4 from J, leaving 8 bases between them. The CDR3 is made up of 13 amino acids. The CDR3 nucleotides read TGTGCCAGCAGCTTGACAGCTATCTATGGCTACACCTTC. Its translation: CASSLTAIYGYTF.

As DNA, the CDR3 is TGTGCCAGCAGCGCCGGGACAGGGGGCGACATCTCCTATAATTCACCCCTCCACTTT. This sequence encodes CASSAGTGGDISYNSPLHF. V is TRBV2 and J is TRBJ1-6; TRBD1 aligns across 12 bases. Unmatched junction bases numbered 9, after V lost 6 bases and J lost 0 bases. CDR1 is SNHLY, CDR2 FYNNEI, per germline. The CDR3 length is 19 residues.

The chain couples TRBV10-3 to TRBJ2-7; D is possibly TRBD1 (6 bases). Germline CDR1 is ENHRY and CDR2 is SYGVKD. V lost 6 bases to trimming and J lost 3 bases, with 15 bases between them. The length of the CDR3 is 14 residues. Here the CDR3 DNA reads TGTGCCATCAGGGGCGGACAGCAGGTCTACGAGCAGTACTTC. This sequence encodes CAIRGGQQVYEQYF.

The chain carries TRBV30 and TRBJ1-2; 7 bases agree with TRBD1. In germline, CDR1 is GTSNPN, CDR2 SVGIG (reference sequence). V lost 0 bases, J lost 6 bases, and 10 bases stayed unmatched. The CDR3 sequence is 15 residues long. DNA for the CDR3: TGTGCCTGGAGTGTAAGACAGGGAGGACCTCATGGCTACACCTTC. This codes for CAWSVRQGGPHGYTF.

This sequence joins TRBV7-6 and TRBJ2-7; TRBD2 matches 8 bases. The junction had 5 bases not matched to a gene; V was cut back by 5 bases and J by 2 bases. There are 14 residues in the CDR3. Looked up from germline, CDR1 is SGHVS and CDR2 is FNYEAQ. CDR3 sequence: CASSVGGATYEQYF. Written as DNA, the CDR3 is TGTGCCAGCAGCGTCGGGGGGGCCACCTACGAGCAGTACTTC.

The V gene is TRBV7-8, the J gene TRBJ1-1; 10 bases line up with TRBD1. CDR1 SGHVS and CDR2 FQNEAQ come from the germline V gene. This CDR3 comprises 15 residues. The V segment lost 3 bases and the J segment 5 bases; nucleotides outside the gene matches: 6. In DNA form, the CDR3 reads TGTGCCAGCAGCTTCGCCGGGACAGGGGCGACTGAAGCTTTCTTT. Amino acids: CASSFAGTGATEAFF.

The rearrangement joins TRBV6-5 to TRBJ1-1; a possible D gene is TRBD1 (6 bases). Germline CDR1 and CDR2: MNHEY and SVGAGI. This CDR3 region has 13 residues. V shed 4 bases and J shed 1 base, with 7 bases lying between them. CDR3 protein: CASSWTENTEAFF. Here the CDR3 DNA reads TGTGCCAGCAGTTGGACAGAGAACACTGAAGCTTTCTTT.

CDR3 protein: CASSQDRGPYEQYF. The DNA of the CDR3 is TGTGCCAGCAGCCAAGACAGGGGGCCCTACGAGCAGTACTTC. The rearrangement links TRBV4-2 to TRBJ2-7; 8 nucleotides match TRBD1. From germline, CDR1 is LGHNA and CDR2 YNFKEQ. V gave up 0 bases and J gave up 2 bases; unmatched junction bases: 0. The CDR3 loop spans 14 amino acids.

This chain connects TRBV6-6 to TRBJ2-5; 10 bases match TRBD2. The J call is doubtful: the DNA matches TRBJ2-7 better. The CDR3 covers 15 residues. Germline CDR1 is MNHNY and CDR2 is SVGAGI (reference sequence). The CDR3 DNA follows: TGTGCCAGCAGTTTCATAGCGGGAGGTACCTACGAGCAGTACTTC. It is translated as CASSFIAGGTYEQYF.

The rearrangement links TRBV4-3 to TRBJ2-2; D gene uncertain. Trimming cost V 1 base and J 2 bases, with 8 bases left between them. CDR3 length: 15 residues. Germline V CDR1 and CDR2: LGHNA, YSLEER. The CDR3: CASSQGYSNTGELFF. For the CDR3, the DNA is TGCGCCAGCAGCCAAGGGTACAGTAACACCGGGGAGCTGTTTTTT.

This clone was seen only a few times. The chain is built from TRBV30 and TRBJ2-5; TRBD2 matches 8 bases. Losses at the gene ends were 8 bases for V and 1 base for J; bases not matched to a gene: 21. The CDR3 is made up of 18 amino acids. The germline V gene has CDR1 GTSNPN and CDR2 SVGIG (reference sequence). CDR3 region: CARGAREGPGNFQETQYF. The CDR3 DNA reads TGTGCCCGTGGGGCACGGGAGGGCCCGGGAAACTTCCAAGAGACCCAGTACTTC.

The gene calls are TRBV29-1 and TRBJ2-7; 14 nucleotides match TRBD2. Germline assignment: CDR1 SQVTM and CDR2 ANQGSEA. After removal of 6 bases from V and 2 bases from J, the junction contained 9 bases not matched to a gene. The CDR3 totals 16 residues. CDR3 residues: CSVSIPGLAGAYEQYF. The CDR3 nucleotides read TGCAGCGTCTCCATCCCGGGACTAGCGGGGGCCTACGAGCAGTACTTC.

The chain combines TRBV6-1 with TRBJ2-3, with D possibly TRBD1 on 5 matching bases. CDR3 size: 15 residues. V was pared by 1 base and J by 4 bases, with 12 bases between. The germline CDR1 and CDR2 sequences are MNHNS and SASEGT. The CDR3 nucleotides are TGTGCCAGCAGTGAAGGGACACTATCGGCAGATACGCAGTATTTT. Its protein product is CASSEGTLSADTQYF.

Only one count was recorded for this clone. V is TRBV2 and J is TRBJ2-7; 9 bases agree with TRBD1. Trimming removed 6 bases from V and 0 bases from J; junction bases left unmatched: 9. Germline V gives CDR1 SNHLY, CDR2 FYNNEI. The CDR3 is 16 residues long. In nucleotides, the CDR3 is TGTGCCAGCAGGCCACAGGGACAGGGAAGCTCCTACGAGCAGTACTTC. Translation gives CASRPQGQGSSYEQYF.

The rearrangement joins TRBV30 to TRBJ1-3; D gene uncertain. This CDR3 comprises 12 residues. The V gene's germline CDR1 is GTSNPN and CDR2 SVGIG (reference sequence). The V end was cut by 0 bases, the J end by 9 bases, with 9 bases between. In DNA, the CDR3 is TGTGCCTGGAGTGTAGGCGGAGGCACCATATATTTT. This encodes CAWSVGGGTIYF.

V gene TRBV4-3 combines with J gene TRBJ2-5, with a weak D call TRBD2 (5 bases). This CDR3 spans 13 amino acids. Germline CDR1 LGHNA, CDR2 YSLEER. Trimming pared 4 bases from V and 4 bases from J, leaving 10 bases between. The CDR3 DNA sequence: TGCGCCAGCAGCCGCGACGGAGGAGAGACCCAGTACTTC. This codes for CASSRDGGETQYF.

V is TRBV4-2 and J is TRBJ1-1; TRBD1 might be the D (5 bases). Germline assignment: CDR1 LGHNA and CDR2 YNFKEQ. Trimming took off 6 bases at V and 5 bases at J, with 22 bases between the two ends. The CDR3 consists of 16 residues. The CDR3, as DNA: TGTGCCAGCAGGCGGCAGGGCTTGAGTGTAAGGACTGAAGCTTTCTTT. Its translation: CASRRQGLSVRTEAFF.

The gene calls are TRBV18 and TRBJ1-3; 7 positions agree with TRBD1. Germline CDR1 KGHSH, CDR2 LQKENI. J was trimmed by 4 bases and V by 6 bases; bases with no gene match: 0. This CDR3 comprises 12 residues. The CDR3 is CASSGQGNTIYF. The DNA of the CDR3 is TGTGCCAGCTCGGGACAGGGAAACACCATATATTTT.

Turning to this clone: Distinct nucleotide sequences in the sample also encode this CDR3. CDR3 sequence (DNA): TGTGCCAGCAGTTTACCCGTGTCCTACGAGCAGTACTTC. This encodes CASSLPVSYEQYF. The V and J genes are TRBV28 and TRBJ2-7; the D is unclear. The CDR3 loop spans 13 amino acids. Germline V gene lookup returns CDR1 MDHEN and CDR2 SYDVKM. V was shortened by 2 bases and J by 1 base, with 6 bases between the two germline ends.

The chain couples TRBV2 to TRBJ1-5; D is ambiguous. Germline V lookup: CDR1 SNHLY, CDR2 FYNNEI. Trimming removed 4 bases from V and 2 bases from J, with 12 bases in between. The CDR3 is made up of 15 amino acids. Written as DNA, the CDR3 is TGTGCCAGCAGTGTTCGGGGTCTCGGCAATCAGCCCCAGCATTTT. It yields the protein CASSVRGLGNQPQHF.